The 29 T cell receptor beta chains listed next were all sequenced from one sample in a study of blood T cell repertoires in COVID-19. The table came from immunoSEQ multiplex PCR; TCRdb's copy has only in-frame clones and leaves some out. This table holds some 110,000 clones, 65% to 80% found once. The source material was peripheral blood. The receptors derive from a man in his forties or fifties with acute or convalescent COVID-19.

Written as DNA, the CDR3 is TGTGCCACCCACGGACAGGGTGGCCTAGGCTACACCTTC. This translates into CATHGQGGLGYTF. V and J are TRBV19 and TRBJ1-2; 8 bases agree with TRBD1. The length of the CDR3 is 13 residues. CDR1 is LNHDA and CDR2 is SQIVND in the germline V gene (reference sequence). The ends lost 10 bases at V and 8 bases at J; junction bases unmatched: 12. The complete variable domain, with remaining parts taken from reference TRBV19 and TRBJ1-2, reads DGGITQSPKYLFRKEGQNVTLSCEQNLNHDAMYWYRQDPGQGLRLIYYSQIVNDFQKGDIAEGYSVSREKKESFPLTVTSAQKNPTAFYLCATHGQGGLGYTFGSGTRLTVV.

The chain uses TRBV7-3 and TRBJ2-5; 13 positions match TRBD2. Germline lookup yields CDR1 SGHTA and CDR2 FQGTGA. CDR3 length: 15 residues. V gave up 3 bases and J gave up 5 bases; unmatched junction bases: 3. The CDR3 sequence: CASSFGTSGVETQYF. In DNA form, the CDR3 reads TGTGCCAGCAGCTTCGGGACTAGCGGGGTCGAGACCCAGTACTTC.

The chain recombines TRBV19 with TRBJ1-5; a weak D match, TRBD1 (5 bases). Germline V lookup: CDR1 LNHDA, CDR2 SQIVND (reference sequence). The CDR3 is 13 amino acids. V lost 7 bases and J lost 2, with 9 bases in between. The CDR3 nucleotides are TGTGCCAGTAATGAAGGGGGCAATCAGCCCCAGCATTTT. It translates to CASNEGGNQPQHF.

This chain connects TRBV20-1 to TRBJ2-4; D is undetermined. The germline CDR1 and CDR2 sequences are DFQATT and SNEGSKA (reference sequence). The V gene lost 7 bases and the J gene lost 0 bases, with 4 bases spanning the gap. The CDR3 consists of 11 residues. The CDR3 DNA follows: TGCAGTGTCGTAGCCAAAAACATTCAGTACTTC. Its protein is CSVVAKNIQYF.

The chain joins TRBV6-5 to TRBJ1-5; D is uncertain. This CDR3 comprises 12 residues. CDR1 MNHEY and CDR2 SVGAGI come from the germline V gene. V lost 10 bases, J lost 1 base, and 8 bases lay in between. As DNA, the CDR3 is TGTGCCACCTCAGAAAGCAATCAGCCCCAGCATTTT. Protein product: CATSESNQPQHF.

DNA for the CDR3: TGCGCCAGCAGTGAGTCGACAGGGAGAGTTGCAGATACGCAGTATTTT. It codes for CASSESTGRVADTQYF. The chain combines TRBV10-1 with TRBJ2-3, with 7 bases fitting TRBD1. Germline V lookup: CDR1 WNHNN, CDR2 SYGVQD (reference sequence). Losses at the gene ends were 0 bases for V and 4 bases for J; bases not matched to a gene: 7. This CDR3 contains 16 residues.

This sequence joins TRBV28 and TRBJ1-5; D unclear. This CDR3 contains 14 residues. In germline, CDR1 is MDHEN, CDR2 SYDVKM. With 6 bases removed from V and 0 bases from J, the gap between germline ends came to 9 bases. CDR3 residues: CASSRMGSNQPQHF. The CDR3 bases are TGTGCCAGCAGCAGGATGGGTAGCAATCAGCCCCAGCATTTT. Filled out from reference TRBV28 and TRBJ1-5, the complete variable domain reads DVKVTQSSRYLVKRTGEKVFLECVQDMDHENMFWYRQDPGLGLRLIYFSYDVKMKEKGDIPEGYSVSREKKERFSLILESASTNQTSMYLCASSRMGSNQPQHFGDGTRLSIL.

In this sample, this clone turned up once. The CDR3 sequence: CASSPTTGGPGEKLFF. Here the CDR3 DNA reads TGTGCCAGCAGCCCTACAACAGGGGGCCCTGGGGAAAAACTGTTTTTT. This chain uses TRBV3-1 (or the pseudogene TRBV3-2) with TRBJ1-4, with 9 positions matching TRBD1. Germline loops: CDR1 LGHDT, CDR2 YNNKEL (reference sequence). V was clipped by 4 bases and J by 8 bases; unmatched bases: 11. The CDR3 consists of 16 residues.

The chain is built from TRBV7-8 and TRBJ2-5, with TRBD2 matching 10 bases. This CDR3 region has 16 residues. Germline CDR1 SGHVS, CDR2 FQNEAQ. V was pared by 4 bases and J by 3 bases, with 8 bases of the junction left unmatched. The chain's CDR3 is CASSSPASGGKETQYF. The CDR3 coding sequence is TGTGCCAGCAGCTCCCCGGCTAGCGGGGGAAAAGAGACCCAGTACTTC. The variable domain in full, with the rest retrieved from reference TRBV7-8 and TRBJ2-5, is GAGVSQSPRYKVAKRGQDVALRCDPISGHVSLFWYQQALGQGPEFLTYFQNEAQLDKSGLPSDRFFAERPEGSVSTLKIQRTQQEDSAVYLCASSSPASGGKETQYFGPGTRLLVL.

V usage is TRBV7-9 and J usage is TRBJ2-7, with a tentative D call TRBD1 (5 bases). V was clipped by 5 bases and J by 2 bases, with 7 bases between them. This CDR3 comprises 12 residues. Germline assignment: CDR1 SEHNR and CDR2 FQNEAQ (reference sequence). The DNA of the CDR3 is TGTGCCAGCAGCCACAGGACCTACGAGCAGTACTTC. Its protein is CASSHRTYEQYF.

The V and J genes are TRBV7-6 and TRBJ2-3, with a tentative D call TRBD1 (5 bases). The CDR3 totals 18 residues. Trimming left V 2 bases short and J 2 bases short, with 20 bases between. Looked up from germline, CDR1 is SGHVS and CDR2 is FNYEAQ. The CDR3 region is CASSLYTRGARLTDTQYF. CDR3 in DNA: TGTGCCAGCAGCTTATATACCCGTGGGGCGCGCCTCACAGATACGCAGTATTTT.

This chain links TRBV27 with TRBJ2-3; a weak D match, TRBD1 (6 bases). Germline CDR1 and CDR2: MNHEY and SMNVEV (reference sequence). V was cut by 8 bases and J by 8 bases, with 20 bases left in between. The CDR3 consists of 14 residues. Here the CDR3 reads CASRPSGTRGTQYF. CDR3 bases: TGTGCCAGCCGACCGTCCGGGACAAGGGGTACGCAGTATTTT.

The chain is built from TRBV24-1 and TRBJ2-5; D is perhaps TRBD1 (5 bases). The CDR3 is made up of 15 amino acids. Germline CDR1 and CDR2: KGHDR and SFDVKD. The V end was cut by 5 bases, the J end by 0 bases, with 12 bases between. The chain's CDR3 is CATSGGHLHQETQYF. CDR3 nucleotide sequence: TGTGCCACCAGTGGAGGACACCTACACCAAGAGACCCAGTACTTC.

The chain employs TRBV29-1 and TRBJ2-5, with 8 bases aligning to TRBD1. The junction had 10 bases not matched to a gene; V was cut back by 3 bases and J by 1 base. CDR3 length: 16 amino acids. Per germline, CDR1 SQVTM and CDR2 ANQGSEA. Here the CDR3 reads CSVEGLTGDFQETQYF. The DNA for the CDR3 is TGCAGCGTTGAGGGGCTGACAGGGGATTTCCAAGAGACCCAGTACTTC.

The V gene is TRBV5-1, the J gene TRBJ1-1; TRBD1 aligns across 8 bases. The trim removed 4 bases at V and 4 bases at J, leaving 3 bases unmatched. The length of the CDR3 is 13 residues. Germline V lookup: CDR1 SGHRS, CDR2 YFSETQ. CDR3 residues: CASSQTGGTEAFF. DNA for the CDR3: TGCGCCAGCAGCCAAACAGGGGGCACTGAAGCTTTCTTT.

The J gene is TRBJ2-7, the V gene TRBV11-2; perhaps TRBD1 as D (5 bases). This CDR3 contains 13 residues. The germline gives CDR1 SGHAT, CDR2 FQNNGV. V was pared by 5 bases and J by 1 base, with 9 bases between. CDR3 residues: CASSTGRSYEQYF. CDR3 nucleotide sequence: TGTGCCAGCAGCACAGGACGGTCCTACGAGCAGTACTTC. Full variable domain (remainder filled in from reference TRBV11-2 and TRBJ2-7): EAGVAQSPRYKIIEKRQSVAFWCNPISGHATLYWYQQILGQGPKLLIQFQNNGVVDDSQLPKDRFSAERLKGVDSTLKIQPAKLEDSAVYLCASSTGRSYEQYFGPGTRLTVT.

This clone was detected only a few times. This chain joins TRBV5-4 and TRBJ2-7; D ambiguous. The CDR3 has 13 amino acids. V was shortened by 1 base and J by 2 bases, with 7 bases between the two germline ends. CDR1 and CDR2 (germline): SGHNT, YYREEE (reference sequence). CDR3 DNA: TGTGCCAGCAGCTTGAATACGGCCTACGAGCAGTACTTC. Encoded protein: CASSLNTAYEQYF.

This clone was picked up many times. The genes are TRBV6-1 and TRBJ1-2, with a tentative D call TRBD1 (6 bases). The V end was cut by 3 bases, the J end by 2 bases, with 10 bases between. Germline V CDR1 and CDR2: MNHNS, SASEGT. This CDR3 contains 14 residues. CDR3 DNA sequence: TGTGCCAGCAGTGATACAGGGAAGAACTATGGCTACACCTTC. It is translated as CASSDTGKNYGYTF.

CDR3 DNA sequence: TGTGCCAGTAGTTGGGGACAGGGTTCTGGGGCCAACGTCCTGACTTTC. Its protein is CASSWGQGSGANVLTF. The rearrangement links TRBV19 to TRBJ2-6; 9 bases are shared with TRBD1. Germline V gene sequence: CDR1 LNHDA, CDR2 SQIVND (reference sequence). The CDR3 totals 16 residues. The ends lost 5 bases at V and 1 base at J; junction bases unmatched: 3.

This clone was seen a few times. This chain uses TRBV5-1 with TRBJ2-7, with TRBD1 identical over 9 bases. Germline CDR1 reads SGHRS; CDR2 reads YFSETQ. The CDR3 loop spans 15 amino acids. V gave up 4 bases and J gave up 2 bases; unmatched junction bases: 7. The chain's CDR3 is CASSPLTGGTYEQYF. CDR3 in DNA: TGCGCCAGCAGCCCATTGACAGGGGGGACCTACGAGCAGTACTTC.

The chain couples TRBV9 to TRBJ2-5, with D possibly being TRBD1 (5 bases). The V gene's germline CDR1 is SGDLS and CDR2 YYNGEE. This CDR3 comprises 14 residues. Trimming took 0 bases from V and 5 from J, leaving 11 bases between them. The CDR3: CASSVGGGAETQYF. The CDR3 coding sequence is TGTGCCAGCAGCGTAGGCGGTGGGGCGGAGACCCAGTACTTC.

This clone has a single count. DNA for the CDR3: TGTGCCAGCAGTTACTCGAGCGGGGGGAATTCCTACGAGCAGTACTTC. Amino acids: CASSYSSGGNSYEQYF. This sequence joins TRBV6-2 or TRBV6-3 and TRBJ2-7, with TRBD2 matching over 9 bases. Germline V gives CDR1 MNHEY, CDR2 SVGEGT. The V segment lost 0 bases and the J segment 1 base; nucleotides outside the gene matches: 4. This CDR3 is built from 16 residues.

This chain uses TRBV7-9 with TRBJ1-3; D unresolved. CDR1 is SEHNR and CDR2 is FQNEAQ in the germline V gene (reference sequence). The CDR3 spans 13 residues. The V end was cut by 0 bases, the J end by 4 bases, with 4 bases between. The CDR3 bases are TGTGCCAGCAGCTTAGCCAGGGGAAACACCATATATTTT. This gives the protein CASSLARGNTIYF.

This clone was seen a handful of times. The CDR3 region has the DNA TGTGCCAGCAGTTTTGCAGGTAGCTCCTATAATTCACCCCTCCACTTT. Encoded protein: CASSFAGSSYNSPLHF. The gene calls are TRBV2 and TRBJ1-6, with unresolved D. This CDR3 comprises 16 residues. Germline V CDR1 and CDR2: SNHLY, FYNNEI. Trimming left V 5 bases short and J 0 bases short, with 11 bases between.

The chain employs TRBV11-2 and TRBJ2-5; 8 bases map to TRBD1. Losses at the gene ends were 11 bases for V and 4 bases for J; bases not matched to a gene: 12. CDR1 and CDR2 (germline): SGHAT, FQNNGV. The CDR3 is made up of 14 amino acids. CDR3 residues: CACLSRGPIETQYF. The CDR3 DNA follows: TGTGCCTGCCTGAGCAGGGGGCCAATAGAGACCCAGTACTTC.

The genes are TRBV27 and TRBJ2-7; D might be TRBD2 (6 bases). V gave up 2 bases and J gave up 1 base, with 12 bases separating them. The CDR3 runs to 15 residues. In germline, CDR1 is MNHEY, CDR2 SMNVEV (reference sequence). The CDR3 DNA is TGTGCCAGCAGTTTAAGGGCAGGAGGGTCCTACGAGCAGTACTTC. Its protein product is CASSLRAGGSYEQYF.

Written as DNA, the CDR3 is TGTGCCAGCAGCTTAGTGGCGGGAGAATACCCCCAAAAGCAGTACTTC. As protein: CASSLVAGEYPQKQYF. This rearrangement joins TRBV13 to TRBJ2-7, with 7 bases aligning to TRBD2. This CDR3 has 16 residues. Germline V gene lookup returns CDR1 PRHDT and CDR2 FYEKMQ (reference sequence). V dropped 1 base and J dropped 8; count of bases not matched to a gene: 14.

The rearrangement links TRBV10-1 to TRBJ1-1; TRBD1 might be the D (5 bases). Germline V CDR1 and CDR2: WNHNN, SYGVQD (reference sequence). The germline V and J ends were trimmed by 3 bases and 0 bases, with 11 bases remaining between them. CDR3 size: 15 residues. The CDR3 nucleotides read TGCGCCAGCAGTGACTCGGAGGGGATGAACACTGAAGCTTTCTTT. This codes for CASSDSEGMNTEAFF.

The chain employs TRBV11-2 and TRBJ2-2; D unresolved. The length of the CDR3 is 14 residues. CDR1 and CDR2 from the germline V gene are SGHAT and FQNNGV. Trimming took 0 bases from V and 6 from J, leaving 8 bases between them. CDR3 nucleotide sequence: TGTGCCAGCAGCTTAGATATCTTATCCGGGGAGCTGTTTTTT. Encoded protein: CASSLDILSGELFF.